Each of the 8 T cell receptor beta chains below was sequenced from the same sample in a study of regulatory T cells in long-lasting Graves disease. Building of the TCR beta libraries involved iRepertoire HTBI primers and Arm-PCR of CDR3 regions. TCRdb redid the calling of the multiplex PCR reads with MiXCR, one entry per CDR3 protein. The table has 380,000 or so distinct CDR3 sequences, about a sixth seen once. As for time point: newly diagnosed GD, antithyroid drugs for less than 3 months. TCR sequences were obtained from RNA taken from PBMCs. This sample also belongs to another study, concerning T cells in Graves' hyperthyroidism and ophthalmopathy.

Sample: peripheral blood mononuclear cells (PBMCs), taken at new diagnosis, from a patient treated with antithyroid drugs. Receptor source: a woman between 18 and 29 years old with Graves disease.

The sample holds many counts of this clonotype. The chain carries TRBV6-1 and TRBJ1-5; D is unclear. V gave up 6 bases and J gave up 2 bases, with 14 bases separating them. Germline values: CDR1 MNHNS, CDR2 SASEGT. There are 15 residues in the CDR3. The CDR3 region has the DNA TGTGCCAGCAGCCCGGGCGGCATAGGCAATCAGCCCCAGCATTTT. It yields the protein CASSPGGIGNQPQHF.

This clonotype was counted between two and nine times. The junction does not match germline at one end; this may be a read error. The V call is TRBV28, the J call TRBJ2-7; D is tentatively TRBD1 or TRBD2 (5 bases each). This CDR3 is built from 13 residues. Germline V lookup: CDR1 MDHEN, CDR2 SYDVKM. CDR3 bases: TGTGCCAACAGTTTATTCGCAGGGAGCGAGCAGTACTTC. Translating gives CANSLFAGSEQYF.

This clonotype was observed a handful of times. The CDR3 nucleotides are TGTGCCATCAGTGATCAGAGCTACGAGCAGTACTTC. As protein: CAISDQSYEQYF. This sequence joins TRBV10-3 and TRBJ2-7, with no clear D. This CDR3 is 12 amino acids long. The V end lost 3 bases, the J end lost 3 bases, and 6 bases lay between the germline ends. Germline V gene data show CDR1 as ENHRY and CDR2 as SYGVKD.

The chain combines TRBV10-3 with TRBJ1-2; unclear D gene. The ends were cut back, 4 bases at V and 8 bases at J, with 17 bases in the middle. This CDR3 region has 14 residues. CDR1 ENHRY and CDR2 SYGVKD come from the germline V gene. CDR3 DNA sequence: TGTGCCATCAGTGGCGGGCAGGCACGACGAGGCTACACCTTC. It is translated as CAISGGQARRGYTF.

This clonotype came up many times. The V call is TRBV3-1, the J call TRBJ1-1, with D possibly TRBD1 on 5 matching bases. In germline, CDR1 is LGHDT, CDR2 YNNKEL (reference sequence). V lost 4 bases and J lost 3, with 12 bases in between. This CDR3 spans 14 amino acids. The CDR3: CASSPRTFYTEAFF. DNA for the CDR3: TGTGCCAGCAGCCCCCGGACATTTTACACTGAAGCTTTCTTT.

In this sample, this clonotype turned up many times. The rearrangement links TRBV20-1 to TRBJ2-7; perhaps TRBD2 as D (6 bases). Germline CDR1 is DFQATT and CDR2 is SNEGSKA (reference sequence). The CDR3 is 13 amino acids. V lost 6 bases and J lost 2, with 14 bases in between. CDR3: CSARRDSTYEQYF. CDR3 sequence (DNA): TGCAGTGCCCGCCGGGACTCCACCTACGAGCAGTACTTC.

V is TRBV19 and J is TRBJ2-6, with TRBD1 matching 7 bases. The CDR3 length is 18 residues. CDR1 LNHDA and CDR2 SQIVND come from the germline V gene (reference sequence). The ends lost 1 base at V and 0 bases at J; junction bases unmatched: 6. The CDR3 here is CASSIARQGSSGANVLTF. CDR3 bases: TGTGCCAGTAGTATAGCCCGACAGGGCTCCTCTGGGGCCAACGTCCTGACTTTC.

This clonotype was counted many times. The genes are TRBV7-8 and TRBJ2-5; 15 bases are shared with TRBD2. The germline V gene encodes CDR1 SGHVS and CDR2 FQNEAQ. Trimming removed 4 bases from V and 5 bases from J; junction bases left unmatched: 8. The CDR3 contains 17 residues. The chain's CDR3 is CASSSAGTSGGWETQYF. The CDR3 DNA follows: TGTGCCAGCAGCTCCGCCGGGACTAGCGGGGGGTGGGAGACCCAGTACTTC.